This T cell receptor beta chain derives from a study of blood T cells in healthy people across ages. Primed by a sample-barcoded 5' primer and a J-beta primer mix, a second PCR proceeded for roughly 6 to 12 cycles. TCRdb recomputed calls from the 5' RACE reads with MiXCR, one row per CDR3 protein. The sample records 1.2 million to 1.5 million distinct CDR3 sequences, around 42% being singletons. Trimming pared 0 bases from V and 3 bases from J, leaving 18 bases between. The germline CDR1 and CDR2 sequences are LNHNV and YYDKDF (reference sequence). The length of the CDR3 is 17 residues. This clonotype originated in a woman under 30 in good health. The chain couples TRBV15 to TRBJ2-7; D unresolved. Sequencing used blood. The CDR3 protein is CATSRDLTEPGFYEQYF. The CDR3 DNA reads TGTGCCACCAGCAGAGATTTAACTGAACCGGGCTTCTACGAGCAGTACTTC.